This is a list of T cell receptor beta chains from one sample in a study of control samples from healthy donors and cancer patients. Assay: immunoSEQ multiplex PCR; the TCRdb copy retains only in-frame clones and omits some. The sample consists of around 80,000 clones, roughly 86% of them appearing once. The sample consisted of blood. The receptors here all came from a man over 45 in good health. CDR3s include the opening cysteine and the closing phenylalanine or tryptophan. Fields, in order: V gene, J gene, clone size, D gene, CDR3 protein, CDR3 DNA. The D gene is left open where the match is weak. For some rows the clone size is stated as once, few or many, or as a class when expanded; others skip it.

V gene: TRBV7-9
J gene: TRBJ1-2
clone size: .
D gene: .
CDR3 protein: CASSLVVYGYTF
CDR3 DNA: TGTGCCAGCAGCTTAGTTGTCTATGGCTACACCTTC

V gene: TRBV12-5
J gene: TRBJ2-3
clone size: .
D gene: .
CDR3 protein: CASGLNSPTDTQYF
CDR3 DNA: TGTGCTAGTGGTTTGAACAGCCCCACAGATACGCAGTATTTT

V gene: TRBV27
J gene: TRBJ2-7
clone size: .
D gene: .
CDR3 protein: CASSNLYEQYF
CDR3 DNA: TGTGCCAGTAGTAATCTCTACGAGCAGTACTTC

V gene: TRBV6-2/TRBV6-3
J gene: TRBJ2-5
clone size: .
D gene: .
CDR3 protein: CASSWSAGAAQYF
CDR3 DNA: TGTGCCAGCAGTTGGTCGGCGGGGGCGGCCCAGTACTTC

V gene: TRBV30
J gene: TRBJ1-1
clone size: .
D gene: .
CDR3 protein: CAWSPQGGTEAFF
CDR3 DNA: TGTGCCTGGAGTCCACAGGGAGGTACTGAAGCTTTCTTT

V gene: TRBV6-5
J gene: TRBJ2-3
clone size: .
D gene: .
CDR3 protein: CASSRTASPGDTQYF
CDR3 DNA: TGTGCCAGCAGTAGGACAGCATCCCCAGGAGATACGCAGTATTTT

V gene: TRBV20-1
J gene: TRBJ2-1
clone size: .
D gene: .
CDR3 protein: CSALQWNEQFF
CDR3 DNA: TGCAGTGCCCTCCAGTGGAATGAGCAGTTCTTC

V gene: TRBV12-3/TRBV12-4
J gene: TRBJ2-7
clone size: few
D gene: .
CDR3 protein: CASSFGLYEQYF
CDR3 DNA: TGTGCCAGCAGTTTTGGCCTATACGAGCAGTACTTC

V gene: TRBV5-1
J gene: TRBJ2-5
clone size: .
D gene: TRBD1
CDR3 protein: CASFGQGAGETQYF
CDR3 DNA: TGCGCCAGCTTTGGACAGGGGGCGGGAGAGACCCAGTACTTC

V gene: TRBV11-3
J gene: TRBJ1-1
clone size: .
D gene: TRBD1
CDR3 protein: CASSIIGGTGVGAFF
CDR3 DNA: TGTGCCAGCAGCATAATCGGAGGGACAGGGGTTGGAGCTTTCTTT

V gene: TRBV11-3
J gene: TRBJ2-5
clone size: once
D gene: .
CDR3 protein: CASSANRRGETQYF
CDR3 DNA: TGTGCCAGCAGCGCAAATCGACGGGGGGAGACCCAGTACTTC

V gene: TRBV25-1
J gene: TRBJ1-1
clone size: .
D gene: .
CDR3 protein: CASSEGWRNTEAFF
CDR3 DNA: TGTGCCAGCAGTGAAGGCTGGAGGAACACTGAAGCTTTCTTT

V gene: TRBV29-1
J gene: TRBJ2-3
clone size: .
D gene: TRBD1
CDR3 protein: CSVSSTGGRDTQYF
CDR3 DNA: TGCAGCGTCAGCAGTACAGGGGGGCGTGATACGCAGTATTTT

V gene: TRBV27
J gene: TRBJ2-7
clone size: medium-sized
D gene: TRBD1
CDR3 protein: CASSKNRDRGNEQYF
CDR3 DNA: TGTGCCAGCAGTAAAAACCGGGACAGGGGGAACGAGCAGTACTTC

V gene: TRBV7-2
J gene: TRBJ2-7
clone size: .
D gene: .
CDR3 protein: CASSLKIYEQYF
CDR3 DNA: TGTGCCAGCAGCTTAAAAATCTACGAGCAGTACTTC

V gene: TRBV19
J gene: TRBJ1-6
clone size: few
D gene: .
CDR3 protein: CASSWGADNSPLHF
CDR3 DNA: TGTGCCAGTAGTTGGGGGGCGGACAATTCACCCCTCCACTTT

V gene: TRBV19
J gene: TRBJ1-5
clone size: .
D gene: .
CDR3 protein: CASSEQALFNQPQHF
CDR3 DNA: TGTGCCAGTAGTGAGCAGGCCCTATTCAATCAGCCCCAGCATTTT

V gene: TRBV18
J gene: TRBJ2-6
clone size: .
D gene: TRBD1
CDR3 protein: CASSPLPLQGAAGANVLTF
CDR3 DNA: TGTGCCAGCTCACCCTTACCCCTACAGGGGGCGGCCGGGGCCAACGTCCTGACTTTC

V gene: TRBV19
J gene: TRBJ2-6
clone size: .
D gene: .
CDR3 protein: CASTGVAGANVLTF
CDR3 DNA: TGTGCCAGTACGGGGGTAGCGGGGGCCAACGTCCTGACTTTC

V gene: TRBV5-1
J gene: TRBJ2-1
clone size: .
D gene: .
CDR3 protein: CASSLGVSQFF
CDR3 DNA: TGCGCCAGCAGCTTGGGGGTTTCGCAGTTCTTC

V gene: TRBV11-3
J gene: TRBJ1-1
clone size: .
D gene: .
CDR3 protein: CASSPRVPRTEAFF
CDR3 DNA: TGTGCCAGCAGCCCCCGGGTCCCCCGGACTGAAGCTTTCTTT

V gene: TRBV30
J gene: TRBJ2-3
clone size: .
D gene: .
CDR3 protein: CAWTRGTDTQYF
CDR3 DNA: TGTGCCTGGACTAGGGGGACAGATACGCAGTATTTT

V gene: TRBV12-3/TRBV12-4
J gene: TRBJ1-6
clone size: .
D gene: .
CDR3 protein: CASRPRDSPLHF
CDR3 DNA: TGTGCCAGCAGGCCCAGGGACTCACCCCTCCACTTT

V gene: TRBV30
J gene: TRBJ1-6
clone size: few
D gene: TRBD1
CDR3 protein: CAWDRGNSPLHF
CDR3 DNA: TGTGCCTGGGACAGGGGTAATTCACCCCTCCACTTT

V gene: TRBV25-1
J gene: TRBJ1-2
clone size: .
D gene: .
CDR3 protein: CASSQYEGGGYTF
CDR3 DNA: TGTGCCAGCAGTCAATATGAGGGGGGTGGCTACACCTTC

V gene: TRBV20-1
J gene: TRBJ1-5
clone size: medium-sized
D gene: .
CDR3 protein: CSASPGFSNQPQHF
CDR3 DNA: TGCAGTGCTAGTCCAGGGTTTAGCAATCAGCCCCAGCATTTT

V gene: TRBV9
J gene: TRBJ1-3
clone size: .
D gene: TRBD1
CDR3 protein: CASSAQTGGWNTIYF
CDR3 DNA: TGTGCCAGCAGCGCACAAACAGGGGGTTGGAACACCATATATTTT

V gene: TRBV7-8
J gene: TRBJ1-3
clone size: .
D gene: .
CDR3 protein: CASSLAPGLRGGNTIYF
CDR3 DNA: TGTGCCAGCAGCTTAGCCCCGGGGTTGAGGGGTGGAAACACCATATATTTT

V gene: TRBV6-1
J gene: TRBJ2-7
clone size: .
D gene: .
CDR3 protein: CASSEWTEQYF
CDR3 DNA: TGTGCCAGCAGTGAATGGACCGAGCAGTACTTC

V gene: TRBV11-2
J gene: TRBJ2-7
clone size: .
D gene: TRBD1
CDR3 protein: CASSPGQGYEQYF
CDR3 DNA: TGTGCCAGCAGCCCGGGACAGGGCTACGAGCAGTACTTC

V gene: TRBV24-1
J gene: TRBJ2-5
clone size: .
D gene: TRBD1
CDR3 protein: CATSDLDRSYQETQYF
CDR3 DNA: TGTGCCACCAGTGACCTGGACAGGAGCTACCAAGAGACCCAGTACTTC

V gene: TRBV6-5
J gene: TRBJ1-1
clone size: .
D gene: .
CDR3 protein: CASSYFRDTEAFF
CDR3 DNA: TGTGCCAGCAGTTACTTCAGAGACACTGAAGCTTTCTTT

V gene: TRBV7-8
J gene: TRBJ1-5
clone size: .
D gene: .
CDR3 protein: CASSLNRDQPQHF
CDR3 DNA: TGTGCCAGCAGCTTAAACAGGGATCAGCCCCAGCATTTT

V gene: TRBV9
J gene: TRBJ1-1
clone size: .
D gene: .
CDR3 protein: CASSKQGGDTEAFF
CDR3 DNA: TGTGCCAGCAGCAAACAGGGAGGCGACACTGAAGCTTTCTTT

V gene: TRBV9
J gene: TRBJ2-3
clone size: .
D gene: TRBD2
CDR3 protein: CASSPLRTSGGTDTQYF
CDR3 DNA: TGTGCCAGCAGCCCCCTACGGACTAGCGGGGGCACAGATACGCAGTATTTT

V gene: TRBV13
J gene: TRBJ2-7
clone size: .
D gene: .
CDR3 protein: CASSGPGVGTYEQYF
CDR3 DNA: TGTGCCAGCAGCGGTCCCGGGGTGGGGACCTACGAGCAGTACTTC

V gene: TRBV7-2
J gene: TRBJ1-1
clone size: .
D gene: .
CDR3 protein: CASSLARMMNTEAFF
CDR3 DNA: TGTGCCAGCAGCTTAGCTAGGATGATGAACACTGAAGCTTTCTTT

V gene: TRBV7-2
J gene: TRBJ2-2
clone size: .
D gene: .
CDR3 protein: CASSLSQGGTGELFF
CDR3 DNA: TGTGCCAGCAGCTTAAGTCAGGGCGGAACCGGGGAGCTGTTTTTT

V gene: TRBV7-8
J gene: TRBJ2-5
clone size: .
D gene: .
CDR3 protein: CASSLIGRVQETQYF
CDR3 DNA: TGTGCCAGCAGCCTCATAGGACGGGTCCAAGAGACCCAGTACTTC

V gene: TRBV2
J gene: TRBJ1-6
clone size: .
D gene: .
CDR3 protein: CASTPRGSYSPLHF
CDR3 DNA: TGTGCCAGCACTCCGAGGGGATCTTATTCACCCCTCCACTTT

V gene: TRBV19
J gene: TRBJ2-7
clone size: .
D gene: .
CDR3 protein: CASSRGDEQYF
CDR3 DNA: TGTGCCAGTAGTAGAGGGGACGAGCAGTACTTC

V gene: TRBV30
J gene: TRBJ1-1
clone size: .
D gene: .
CDR3 protein: CAWNFGTLNTEAFF
CDR3 DNA: TGTGCCTGGAATTTTGGGACTCTGAACACTGAAGCTTTCTTT

V gene: TRBV14
J gene: TRBJ1-1
clone size: few
D gene: .
CDR3 protein: CASSQYVEGTEAFF
CDR3 DNA: TGTGCCAGCAGCCAATACGTGGAAGGGACTGAAGCTTTCTTT

V gene: TRBV6-5
J gene: TRBJ2-7
clone size: .
D gene: .
CDR3 protein: CASSYSPAGFYEQYF
CDR3 DNA: TGTGCCAGCAGTTACTCCCCAGCAGGATTCTACGAGCAGTACTTC

V gene: TRBV27
J gene: TRBJ1-2
clone size: .
D gene: .
CDR3 protein: CASGGLSRTSHGYTF
CDR3 DNA: TGTGCCAGCGGCGGACTCTCCCGAACATCGCATGGCTACACCTTC

V gene: TRBV10-3
J gene: TRBJ2-7
clone size: .
D gene: .
CDR3 protein: CAISEGSDSLGYEQYF
CDR3 DNA: TGTGCCATCAGTGAGGGTTCAGACTCGCTCGGGTACGAGCAGTACTTC

V gene: TRBV7-2
J gene: TRBJ1-1
clone size: .
D gene: TRBD1
CDR3 protein: CASSLRDRGWTEAFF
CDR3 DNA: TGTGCCAGCAGCCTCCGGGACAGGGGGTGGACTGAAGCTTTCTTT

V gene: TRBV18
J gene: TRBJ1-2
clone size: .
D gene: TRBD1
CDR3 protein: CASSPPRQGASYGYTF
CDR3 DNA: TGTGCCAGCTCACCACCCCGACAGGGGGCGAGCTATGGCTACACCTTC

V gene: TRBV24-1
J gene: TRBJ2-1
clone size: .
D gene: TRBD2
CDR3 protein: CATSDPSGGVYNEQFF
CDR3 DNA: TGTGCCACCAGTGACCCAAGCGGGGGGGTCTACAATGAGCAGTTCTTC